The table lists the clone carrying this T cell receptor (beta chain) with a few counts. Its cognate antigen is unknown. This sample also contains other DNA sequences that code for the same CDR3. The time point denotes: cycle 4 day 1 (C4D1), after five to seven weeks of nivolumab. All patients experienced relapse after autologous stem cell transplantation, and brentuximab vedotin exposure was variable. The repertoire was sequenced with immunoSEQ multiplex PCR; TCRdb's copy has only in-frame clones and lacks some. The sample records about 38,000 clones, about 80% being singletons. This sample is drawn from a study of PD-1 blockade in classical Hodgkin lymphoma. Study findings and constraints: For complete responders, baseline diversity was comparable to that of newly diagnosed patients. It was reported that newly diagnosed patients had less baseline TCR diversity than healthy donors.

This sequence was found in a human donor with classical Hodgkin lymphoma. This specimen consisted of peripheral blood mononuclear cells (PBMCs), obtained before the fourth cycle of nivolumab.

CDR3: CASSDSSRATEAFF. For the CDR3, the DNA is TGTGCCAGCAGTGACTCGAGTCGGGCCACTGAAGCTTTCTTT. J is TRBJ1-1 and V is TRBV6-4; D gene ambiguous. The CDR3 contains 14 residues. Germline assignment: CDR1 MRHNA and CDR2 SNTAGT. The germline V and J ends were trimmed by 0 bases and 4 bases, with 9 bases remaining between them.